Below are 18 T cell receptor beta chains sequenced from a single sample in a study of blood T cell repertoires in COVID-19. Some clones are missing from TCRdb's copy, which holds only in-frame ones; the method was immunoSEQ multiplex PCR. Of roughly 100,000 clones detected, 75% to 90% appear once; the ten largest clones hold under 6.5%. Sequencing input: peripheral blood. The receptor set was obtained from a woman aged 45-60 years with COVID-19, enrolled during active disease.

This chain uses TRBV28 with TRBJ1-1; 8 positions agree with TRBD1. The ends lost 7 bases at V and 1 base at J; junction bases unmatched: 8. CDR1 MDHEN and CDR2 SYDVKM come from the germline V gene. The CDR3 is 15 residues long. CDR3 bases: TGTGCCAGCACTGAATTACAGGGGGAGAACACTGAAGCTTTCTTT. Its translation: CASTELQGENTEAFF.

This chain connects TRBV6-1 to TRBJ2-7; D might be TRBD1 (6 bases). The V end lost 3 bases, the J end lost 3 bases, and 9 bases lay between the germline ends. CDR1 and CDR2 from the germline V gene are MNHNS and SASEGT. The CDR3 sequence is 13 residues long. CDR3 loop: CASSEDSNYEQYF. In DNA, the CDR3 is TGTGCCAGCAGTGAGGACAGTAACTACGAGCAGTACTTC.

V is TRBV5-1 and J is TRBJ1-4; D perhaps matches TRBD1 (5 bases). CDR3 length: 17 residues. V lost 0 bases and J 5 bases, leaving 17 bases between the germline ends. Germline loops: CDR1 SGHRS, CDR2 YFSETQ. CDR3 DNA sequence: TGCGCCAGCAGCTTGGCGGGGCAGGGAGGGCAAAATGAAAAACTGTTTTTT. Amino acids: CASSLAGQGGQNEKLFF.

The V call is TRBV19, the J call TRBJ2-6, with a tentative D call TRBD2 (6 bases). Germline CDR1 and CDR2: LNHDA and SQIVND (reference sequence). The CDR3 is 15 amino acids. V was pared by 6 bases and J by 0 bases, with 9 bases between. CDR3 sequence reads: CASSGSDSGANVLTF. The CDR3 nucleotides read TGTGCCAGTAGCGGGAGCGACTCTGGGGCCAACGTCCTGACTTTC.

This clone appeared a few times. V and J are TRBV4-2 and TRBJ2-7; 9 bases fit TRBD1. The CDR3 is made up of 15 amino acids. V lost 4 bases, J lost 3 bases, and 7 bases stayed unmatched. From germline, CDR1 is LGHNA and CDR2 YNFKEQ. The CDR3 nucleotides are TGTGCCAGCAGCCCATGGACAGGGGAGGTCTACGAGCAGTACTTC. Translation gives CASSPWTGEVYEQYF.

This chain connects TRBV27 to TRBJ2-5; D is unclear. V was clipped by 3 bases and J by 0 bases, with 5 bases between them. CDR1 is MNHEY and CDR2 is SMNVEV in the germline V gene (reference sequence). The CDR3 is 13 residues long. CDR3 amino acids: CASSLEYQETQYF. The CDR3 DNA sequence: TGTGCCAGCAGTTTGGAGTACCAAGAGACCCAGTACTTC.

The chain recombines TRBV13 with TRBJ2-5; the D is unclear. V dropped 4 bases and J dropped 0 bases, with 6 bases sitting between them. Germline V gene lookup returns CDR1 PRHDT and CDR2 FYEKMQ (reference sequence). The CDR3 covers 13 residues. As DNA, the CDR3 is TGTGCCAGCAGCTCCCAGTACCAAGAGACCCAGTACTTC. Its translation is CASSSQYQETQYF.

This clone was seen once. The V call is TRBV2, the J call TRBJ1-5; a possible D gene is TRBD1 (5 bases). Germline values: CDR1 SNHLY, CDR2 FYNNEI. Trimming removed 6 bases from V and 4 bases from J, with 13 bases in between. This CDR3 is built from 14 residues. DNA for the CDR3: TGTGCCAGCAGGCAGTCTGGGGGGAATCAGCCCCAGCATTTT. The encoded protein is CASRQSGGNQPQHF.

The chain couples TRBV4-1 to TRBJ1-4; 11 nucleotides align to TRBD1. Germline V gene lookup returns CDR1 MGHRA and CDR2 YSYEKL. Trimming removed 4 bases from V and 7 bases from J; junction bases left unmatched: 8. CDR3 length: 16 residues. Here the CDR3 DNA reads TGCGCCAGCAGCCTTATAGGACAGGGGGCAGGTGAAAAACTGTTTTTT. This sequence encodes CASSLIGQGAGEKLFF.

CDR3 nucleotides: TGTGCCAGCACCCCCGAGGGCAATCAGCCCCAGCATTTT. It codes for CASTPEGNQPQHF. The V and J genes are TRBV2 and TRBJ1-5; D gene uncertain. CDR1 and CDR2 (germline): SNHLY, FYNNEI. This CDR3 region has 13 residues. Trimming took 7 bases from V and 2 from J, leaving 9 bases between them.

CDR3 nucleotides: TGTGCCACCAGTGAGGGACAGGGAGTAGCCGATACGCAGTATTTT. This sequence encodes CATSEGQGVADTQYF. The J gene is TRBJ2-3, the V gene TRBV24-1; TRBD1 agrees at 9 bases. Germline assignment: CDR1 KGHDR and CDR2 SFDVKD. The CDR3 is 15 residues long. J gave up 6 bases and V 4 bases, and 7 bases lay outside the gene matches.

The CDR3 sequence: CASTPTGMEAGNTIYF. Written as DNA, the CDR3 is TGTGCCAGCACCCCGACGGGGATGGAGGCCGGAAACACCATATATTTT. The chain couples TRBV25-1 to TRBJ1-3; D gene uncertain. CDR1 is MGHDK, CDR2 SYGVNS, per germline. The V end was cut by 7 bases, the J end by 4 bases, with 20 bases between. This CDR3 contains 16 residues.

The rearrangement uses TRBV27 and TRBJ2-5; no firm D call. V lost 6 bases to trimming and J lost 5 bases, with 13 bases between them. The CDR3 consists of 13 residues. Looked up from germline, CDR1 is MNHEY and CDR2 is SMNVEV (reference sequence). Here the CDR3 reads CASSPRDRETQYF. DNA for the CDR3: TGTGCCAGCAGCCCACGTGATCGGGAGACCCAGTACTTC.

The chain is built from TRBV29-1 and TRBJ2-7; D might be TRBD1 or TRBD2, each matching 5 bases. The CDR3 has 12 residues. Trimming removed 7 bases from V and 6 bases from J, with 16 bases in between. From germline, CDR1 is SQVTM and CDR2 ANQGSEA. CDR3 region: CSGGPETTEQYF. The DNA of the CDR3 is TGCAGCGGGGGCCCGGAGACTACCGAGCAGTACTTC.

The gene calls are TRBV6-4 and TRBJ1-1; 8 bases match TRBD1. Germline V lookup: CDR1 MRHNA, CDR2 SNTAGT. The CDR3 covers 14 residues. V lost 8 bases to trimming and J lost 5 bases; unmatched junction nucleotides: 10. The chain's CDR3 is CASSPTGVSTEAFF. The CDR3, as DNA: TGTGCCAGCTCCCCGACAGGGGTGAGTACTGAAGCTTTCTTT.

J is TRBJ2-1 and V is TRBV7-3; 12 positions agree with TRBD2. The CDR3 length is 16 residues. CDR1 and CDR2 from the germline V gene are SGHTA and FQGTGA. V shed 4 bases and J 6 bases; nucleotides not matched to a gene: 7. The CDR3 sequence: CASSSRTSGDFNEQFF. The DNA for the CDR3 is TGTGCCAGCAGCTCCCGGACTAGCGGGGATTTCAATGAGCAGTTCTTC. Combining the CDR3 with reference TRBV7-3 and TRBJ2-1 gives the whole variable domain GAGVSQTPSNKVTEKGKYVELRCDPISGHTALYWYRQSLGQGPEFLIYFQGTGAADDSGLPNDRFFAVRPEGSVSTLKIQRTERGDSAVYLCASSSRTSGDFNEQFFGPGTRLTVL.

V gene TRBV7-9 combines with J gene TRBJ2-5; possible D gene TRBD2, 6 bases. The CDR3 extends over 14 amino acids. V lost 5 bases and J lost 4, with 14 bases in between. CDR1 and CDR2 from the germline V gene are SEHNR and FQNEAQ (reference sequence). The CDR3 nucleotides read TGTGCCAGCAGCCCCCTGGGAGGCGCAGAGACCCAGTACTTC. Translated: CASSPLGGAETQYF.

The gene calls are TRBV19 and TRBJ2-7; 13 bases map to TRBD2. CDR1 and CDR2 from the germline V gene are LNHDA and SQIVND (reference sequence). After removal of 10 bases from V and 0 bases from J, the junction contained 3 bases not matched to a gene. CDR3 size: 14 residues. In DNA, the CDR3 is TGTGCCACCCGGACTAGCGGGAGCTCCTACGAGCAGTACTTC. Translating gives CATRTSGSSYEQYF.